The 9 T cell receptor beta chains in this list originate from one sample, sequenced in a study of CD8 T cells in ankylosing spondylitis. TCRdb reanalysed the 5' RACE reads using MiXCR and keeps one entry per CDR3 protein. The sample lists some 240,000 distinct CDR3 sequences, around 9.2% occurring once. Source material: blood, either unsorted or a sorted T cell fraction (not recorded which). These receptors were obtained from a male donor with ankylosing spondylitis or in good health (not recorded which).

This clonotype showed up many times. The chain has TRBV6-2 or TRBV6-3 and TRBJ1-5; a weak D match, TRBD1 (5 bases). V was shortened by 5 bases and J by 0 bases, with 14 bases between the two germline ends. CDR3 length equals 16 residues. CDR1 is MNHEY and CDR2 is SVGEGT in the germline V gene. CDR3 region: CASSRETAYSNQPQHF. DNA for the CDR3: TGTGCCAGCAGTCGAGAGACAGCCTATAGCAATCAGCCCCAGCATTTT.

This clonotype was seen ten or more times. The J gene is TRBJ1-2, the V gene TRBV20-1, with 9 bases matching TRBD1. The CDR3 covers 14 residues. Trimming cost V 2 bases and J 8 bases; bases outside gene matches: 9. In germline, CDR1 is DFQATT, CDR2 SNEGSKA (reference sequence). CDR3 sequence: CSARPPTGGLGYTF. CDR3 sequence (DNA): TGCAGTGCTAGACCACCGACAGGGGGTCTGGGCTACACCTTC.

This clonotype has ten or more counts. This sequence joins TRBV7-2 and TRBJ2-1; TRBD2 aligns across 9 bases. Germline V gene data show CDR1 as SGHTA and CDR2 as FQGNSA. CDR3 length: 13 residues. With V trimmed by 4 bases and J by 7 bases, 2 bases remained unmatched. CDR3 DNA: TGTGCCAGCAGCTCCCTAGCGGGGAATGAGCAGTTCTTC. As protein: CASSSLAGNEQFF.

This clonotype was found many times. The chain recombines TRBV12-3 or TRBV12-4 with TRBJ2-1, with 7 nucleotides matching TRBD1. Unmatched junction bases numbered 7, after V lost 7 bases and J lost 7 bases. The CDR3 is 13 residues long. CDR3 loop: CASNLAGGNEQFF. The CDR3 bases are TGTGCCAGCAACCTCGCAGGGGGAAATGAGCAGTTCTTC.

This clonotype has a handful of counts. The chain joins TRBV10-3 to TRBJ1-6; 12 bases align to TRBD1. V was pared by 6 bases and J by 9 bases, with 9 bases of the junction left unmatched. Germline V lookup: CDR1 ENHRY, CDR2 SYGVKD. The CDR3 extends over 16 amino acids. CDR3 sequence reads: CAISEGTGGEISPLHF. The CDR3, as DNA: TGTGCCATCAGCGAGGGGACAGGGGGCGAGATTTCACCCCTCCACTTT.

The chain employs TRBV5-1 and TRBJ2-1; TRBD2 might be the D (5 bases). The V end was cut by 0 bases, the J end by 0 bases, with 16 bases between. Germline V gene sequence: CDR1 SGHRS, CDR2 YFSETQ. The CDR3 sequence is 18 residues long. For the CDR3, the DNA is TGCGCCAGCAGCTTGGCCTCACTCCGGGGAAGCTCCTACAATGAGCAGTTCTTC. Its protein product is CASSLASLRGSSYNEQFF.

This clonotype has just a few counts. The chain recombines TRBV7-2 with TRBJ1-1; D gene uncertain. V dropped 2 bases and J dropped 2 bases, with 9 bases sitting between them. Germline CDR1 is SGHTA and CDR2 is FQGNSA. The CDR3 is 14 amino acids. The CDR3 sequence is CASSLRPYNTEAFF. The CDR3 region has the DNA TGTGCCAGCAGCTTACGCCCGTATAACACTGAAGCTTTCTTT.

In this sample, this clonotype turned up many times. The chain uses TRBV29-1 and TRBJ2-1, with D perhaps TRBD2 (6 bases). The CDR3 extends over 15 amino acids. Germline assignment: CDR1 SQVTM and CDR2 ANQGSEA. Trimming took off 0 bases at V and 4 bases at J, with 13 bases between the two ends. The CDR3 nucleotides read TGCAGCGTTGAAGATAGGGGACTTCCGTACAATGAGCAGTTCTTC. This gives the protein CSVEDRGLPYNEQFF.

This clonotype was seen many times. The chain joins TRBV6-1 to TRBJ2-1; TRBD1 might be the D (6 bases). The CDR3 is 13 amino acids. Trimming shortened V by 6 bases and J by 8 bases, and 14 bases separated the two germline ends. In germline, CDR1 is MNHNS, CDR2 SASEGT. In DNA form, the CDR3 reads TGTGCCAGCAGGGACGCAGGGGCGGATGAGCAGTTCTTC. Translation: CASRDAGADEQFF.